These 16 T cell receptor beta chains came from one sample sequenced in a study of shared clonotypes between healthy human individuals. Some clones are missing from TCRdb's copy, which holds only in-frame ones; the method was immunoSEQ multiplex PCR. The sample includes 100,000 or so clones, approximately 44% of them seen just once. The sample taken for sequencing was PBMCs. The source of these receptors is a woman aged 40 to 49 in good health. Some clones in this sample may be carry-over from other donors' samples.

This clone was seen a handful of times. The rearrangement joins TRBV6-1 to TRBJ2-5, with 12 bases aligning to TRBD1. The V and J ends lost 6 bases and 11 bases, in that order; junction bases with no gene match: 13. Germline-derived CDR1 and CDR2 are MNHNS and SASEGT. CDR3 length: 15 residues. CDR3 residues: CASREGTGGPREQYF. The CDR3 DNA follows: TGTGCCAGCAGGGAGGGGACAGGGGGCCCGCGGGAGCAGTACTTC.

Many counts were recorded for this clone. This chain connects TRBV2 to TRBJ1-1; D is possibly TRBD1 (5 bases). Trimming cost V 6 bases and J 8 bases, with 22 bases left between them. The CDR3 sequence is 15 residues long. The germline V gene encodes CDR1 SNHLY and CDR2 FYNNEI. The CDR3 is CASRRGQGRLEEAFF. CDR3 sequence (DNA): TGTGCCAGCAGGCGAGGCCAGGGAAGGTTGGAGGAAGCTTTCTTT.

This clone was seen a single time. This specimen includes other DNA sequences encoding the same CDR3. The J gene is TRBJ2-7, the V gene TRBV28, with TRBD2 matching 8 bases. Germline CDR1 and CDR2: MDHEN and SYDVKM. The trim removed 6 bases at V and 2 bases at J, leaving 6 bases unmatched. The CDR3 contains 14 residues. The CDR3 spells CASRTAGEAYEQYF. CDR3 nucleotide sequence: TGTGCCAGCAGAACAGCGGGGGAGGCCTACGAGCAGTACTTC.

V and J are TRBV4-2 and TRBJ2-1; 7 positions agree with TRBD2. J was trimmed by 5 bases and V by 0 bases; bases with no gene match: 4. CDR3 length: 15 amino acids. Germline CDR1 is LGHNA and CDR2 is YNFKEQ. Here the CDR3 reads CASSQDASGDNEQFF. CDR3 DNA: TGTGCCAGCAGCCAAGACGCTAGCGGAGACAATGAGCAGTTCTTC.

The sample holds a few counts of this clone. The rearrangement uses TRBV6-5 and TRBJ2-1; TRBD2 agrees at 11 bases. This CDR3 spans 16 amino acids. V lost 4 bases, J lost 4 bases, and 6 bases stayed unmatched. The germline gives CDR1 MNHEY, CDR2 SVGAGI. The CDR3 DNA is TGTGCCAGCAGTTCCTCCGGGACTAGCGGTTACAATGAGCAGTTCTTC. Protein sequence: CASSSSGTSGYNEQFF.

In this sample, this clone turned up many times. The chain couples TRBV6-6 to TRBJ2-7; D is uncertain. CDR1 is MNHNY, CDR2 SVGAGI, per germline (reference sequence). Trimming pared 6 bases from V and 7 bases from J, leaving 13 bases between. This CDR3 is built from 12 residues. DNA for the CDR3: TGTGCCAGCAGCCCCGGCGCGAGGGAGCAGTACTTC. Encoded protein: CASSPGAREQYF.

Only a few counts were recorded for this clone. The chain recombines TRBV30 with TRBJ2-7, with a tentative D call TRBD2 (5 bases). The V gene lost 0 bases and the J gene lost 2 bases, with 20 bases spanning the gap. The CDR3 extends over 17 amino acids. Germline V gene data show CDR1 as GTSNPN and CDR2 as SVGIG (reference sequence). DNA for the CDR3: TGTGCCTGGAGTGTACGGCGCTCGAGGGCGATAACCTACGAGCAGTACTTC. It is translated as CAWSVRRSRAITYEQYF.

This clone was observed a handful of times. The chain joins TRBV6-4 to TRBJ2-1; 10 bases line up with TRBD2. The CDR3 spans 15 residues. CDR1 and CDR2 from the germline V gene are MRHNA and SNTAGT. Trimming took 2 bases from V and 5 from J; bases not matched to a gene: 3. The CDR3 bases are TGTGCCAGCAGTGACGAAGCGGGAGGGAACAATGAGCAGTTCTTC. Amino acids: CASSDEAGGNNEQFF.

The V and J genes are TRBV27 and TRBJ2-2, with D tentatively TRBD2 (5 bases). Germline V gene lookup returns CDR1 MNHEY and CDR2 SMNVEV (reference sequence). This CDR3 has 14 amino acids. V shed 4 bases and J shed 7 bases, with 13 bases lying between them. CDR3 bases: TGTGCCAGCAGTTCGACACTAGGGTTCGGGGAGCTGTTTTTT. As protein: CASSSTLGFGELFF.

The V call is TRBV27, the J call TRBJ2-5, with TRBD2 matching over 8 bases. The DNA end favors TRBJ2-7, so the J call may be wrong. The CDR3 sequence is 15 residues long. The germline V gene encodes CDR1 MNHEY and CDR2 SMNVEV (reference sequence). CDR3 residues: CASSDVTSGSYEQYF. For the CDR3, the DNA is TGTGCCAGCAGTGACGTCACTAGCGGCTCCTACGAGCAGTACTTC.

This clone was seen only once. The chain links TRBV4-1 to TRBJ2-7, with TRBD2 identical over 9 bases. This CDR3 spans 16 amino acids. Trimming cost V 0 bases and J 4 bases; bases outside gene matches: 7. The V gene's germline CDR1 is MGHRA and CDR2 YSYEKL. The CDR3 nucleotides read TGCGCCAGCAGCCAAGATAATAGCGGGAGTGTATACGAGCAGTACTTC. This gives the protein CASSQDNSGSVYEQYF.

CDR3 DNA sequence: TGTGCCAGCAGCTCCCGACAGTACAATGAGCAGTTCTTC. Translation: CASSSRQYNEQFF. This chain connects TRBV11-3 to TRBJ2-1, with a possible D match to TRBD1 (5 bases). V was cut by 4 bases and J by 4 bases, with 8 bases left in between. This CDR3 has 13 amino acids. The germline V gene encodes CDR1 SGHNT and CDR2 YENEEA. Supplemented by reference TRBV11-3 and TRBJ2-1, the full variable domain reads EAGVVQSPRYKIIEKKQPVAFWCNPISGHNTLYWYLQNLGQGPELLIRYENEEAVDDSQLPKDRFSAERLKGVDSTLKIQPAELGDSAVYLCASSSRQYNEQFFGPGTRLTVL.

The chain carries TRBV9 and TRBJ2-5, with 11 bases that match TRBD2. The CDR3 runs 15 residues. V dropped 3 bases and J dropped 5; count of bases not matched to a gene: 6. The V gene's germline CDR1 is SGDLS and CDR2 YYNGEE. CDR3 nucleotides: TGTGCCAGCAGCGGGGGACTAGCGGTCCGGGAGACCCAGTACTTC. It codes for CASSGGLAVRETQYF.

The V call is TRBV7-2, the J call TRBJ1-3, with D possibly being TRBD1 (5 bases). Germline V lookup: CDR1 SGHTA, CDR2 FQGNSA. The CDR3 has 17 amino acids. With 5 bases removed from V and 1 base from J, the gap between germline ends came to 18 bases. CDR3 bases: TGTGCCAGCAGCCCCAGCGTTGGGACGGAATCTGGAAACACCATATATTTT. This gives the protein CASSPSVGTESGNTIYF.

The sample holds a few counts of this clone. The chain is built from TRBV7-9 and TRBJ1-4; TRBD1 is a possible D gene (5 bases). This CDR3 region has 14 residues. The V gene lost 5 bases and the J gene lost 8 bases, with 15 bases spanning the gap. The germline V gene encodes CDR1 SEHNR and CDR2 FQNEAQ (reference sequence). CDR3 residues: CASSDTLGDEKLFF. CDR3 in DNA: TGTGCCAGCAGCGATACTTTAGGGGACGAAAAACTGTTTTTT.

This sequence joins TRBV28 and TRBJ1-4; D is unresolved. Germline assignment: CDR1 MDHEN and CDR2 SYDVKM. Trimming pared 2 bases from V and 8 bases from J, leaving 3 bases between. The CDR3 sequence is 11 residues long. CDR3 DNA sequence: TGTGCCAGCAGTTTACGGGAAAAACTGTTTTTT. Amino acids: CASSLREKLFF. Filled out from reference TRBV28 and TRBJ1-4, the complete variable domain reads DVKVTQSSRYLVKRTGEKVFLECVQDMDHENMFWYRQDPGLGLRLIYFSYDVKMKEKGDIPEGYSVSREKKERFSLILESASTNQTSMYLCASSLREKLFFGSGTQLSVL.